One and the same sample provided the 27 T cell receptor beta chains below, sequenced in a study of T cells in women clearing cervical HPV infection. Generated by immunoSEQ multiplex PCR, the TCRdb table keeps only in-frame clones and is missing some. In all, the sample yields around 38,000 clones. Sequencing was carried out using blood buffy coat. Receptor source: a woman between 18 and 70 years old with a cervical HPV16 infection that either progressed to CIN3+ or cleared (not recorded which).

About this clone: The read ends 3 residues before the CDR3 terminus; that terminus is restored from the germline J gene. V and J are TRBV28 and TRBJ1-2; a possible D gene is TRBD1 (6 bases). The V gene's germline CDR1 is MDHEN and CDR2 SYDVKM. V was clipped by 5 bases and J by 3 bases, with 10 bases between them. The CDR3 has 13 residues. This CDR3 is CASSPRTDYGYTF. The sequenced CDR3 bases are TGTGCCAGCAGTCCCAGGACAGACTATGGC.

With respect to this clone: The read ends 3 residues before the CDR3 terminus; that terminus is restored from the germline J gene. The genes are TRBV5-5 and TRBJ2-7; a weak D match, TRBD2 (5 bases). The V gene lost 0 bases and the J gene lost 6 bases, with 10 bases spanning the gap. The CDR3 is 13 residues long. Germline V CDR1 and CDR2: SGHKS, YYEKEE (reference sequence). Incomplete CDR3 DNA: TGTGCCAGCAGCTTGGAGCCCGGGGTCGAG. It encodes CASSLEPGVE. The entire CDR3 sequence reads CASSLEPGVEQYF.

Details on this clone: The CDR3 end falls 3 residues outside the read, so it is completed with the germline J gene. The chain joins TRBV5-1 to TRBJ1-1, with unresolved D. Trimming removed 2 bases from V and 1 base from J, with 15 bases in between. The CDR3 length is 16 residues. CDR1 is SGHRS, CDR2 YFSETQ, per germline. The CDR3 is CASSFQPSRQNTEAFF. The sequenced CDR3 bases are TGCGCCAGCAGCTTCCAACCCTCGAGACAGAACACTGAA.

Concerning this clone itself: The read ends 3 residues shy of where the CDR3 ends; the end is completed using the germline J gene. The gene calls are TRBV29-1 and TRBJ2-1; D is possibly TRBD2 (6 bases). This CDR3 contains 13 residues. V shed 1 base and J shed 8 bases, with 12 bases lying between them. Germline V lookup: CDR1 SQVTM, CDR2 ANQGSEA. The DNA read from the CDR3 is TGCAGCGTTGAAGGACTAGTGGGGGATGAG. It encodes CSVEGLVGDE. From start to end, the CDR3 is CSVEGLVGDEQFF.

Concerning this clone: The read gets to within 3 residues of the CDR3 end, and the germline J gene fills in the rest. The J gene is TRBJ2-3, the V gene TRBV10-1; 9 nucleotides agree with TRBD2. The CDR3 totals 16 residues. V dropped 0 bases and J dropped 3; count of bases not matched to a gene: 4. The V gene's germline CDR1 is WNHNN and CDR2 SYGVQD (reference sequence). The sequenced CDR3 bases are TGCGCCAGCAGTGAGTCGATGCGGGGGGGGACAGATACG. This sequence encodes CASSESMRGGTDT. The CDR3 reads in full as CASSESMRGGTDTQYF.

Concerning this clone: The CDR3 end lies 3 residues beyond the end of the read and is filled in from the germline J gene. The rearrangement joins TRBV6-2 or TRBV6-3 to TRBJ2-2; D gene unclear. There are 12 residues in the CDR3. Germline lookup yields CDR1 MNHEY and CDR2 SVGEGT. Trimming cost V 3 bases and J 5 bases, with 4 bases left between them. CDR3 bases read: TGTGCCAGCAGTTATTCAACCGGGGAG. Its protein product is CASSYSTGE. The entire CDR3 protein is CASSYSTGELFF.

A word on this clone: The read comes to an end 3 residues before the CDR3 does, leaving the germline J gene to fill in the end. The chain recombines TRBV13 with TRBJ2-5, with TRBD2 matching over 8 bases. Unmatched junction bases numbered 7, after V lost 2 bases and J lost 5 bases. CDR1 is PRHDT, CDR2 FYEKMQ, per germline (reference sequence). This CDR3 region has 15 residues. The CDR3 bases that were read are TGTGCCAGCAGCTTAAGATCCGGGAGGGGGGAGACC. Protein product: CASSLRSGRGET. The full CDR3 reads CASSLRSGRGETQYF.

Note on this clone: The read finishes 3 residues shy of the CDR3 end, and the germline J gene is used to complete it. The chain has TRBV7-9 and TRBJ1-1; D is uncertain. The CDR3 spans 13 residues. CDR1 SEHNR and CDR2 FQNEAQ come from the germline V gene (reference sequence). Trimming took 1 base from V and 6 from J, leaving 9 bases between them. The DNA read from the CDR3 is TGTGCCAGCAGCTTAGAAACGGGTTCTGAA. It yields the protein CASSLETGSE. The whole CDR3 reads CASSLETGSEAFF. The variable domain in full, completed from reference TRBV7-9 and TRBJ1-1, reads DTGVSQNPRHKITKRGQNVTFRCDPISEHNRLYWYRQTLGQGPEFLTYFQNEAQLEKSRLLSDRFSAERPKGSFSTLEIQRTEQGDSAMYLCASSLETGSEAFFGQGTRLTVV.

Regarding this clone: The read is 3 residues too short to cover the CDR3 end, so that end is filled in from the germline J gene. This rearrangement joins TRBV13 to TRBJ1-1; 7 nucleotides align to TRBD1. CDR3 length equals 13 residues. Trimming cost V 5 bases and J 3 bases; bases outside gene matches: 3. Germline V gives CDR1 PRHDT, CDR2 FYEKMQ (reference sequence). Incomplete CDR3 DNA: TGTGCCAGCAGCCCCGGACAGGACACTGAA. It is translated as CASSPGQDTE. The complete CDR3 protein is CASSPGQDTEAFF.

In regard to this clone: The read stops 3 residues short of the end of the CDR3; the missing end is completed from the germline J gene. The chain uses TRBV20-1 and TRBJ2-3, with 12 bases lining up with TRBD2. Germline trimming cut 3 bases from V and 3 bases from J; bases unmatched to any gene: 4. The CDR3 covers 15 residues. The germline gives CDR1 DFQATT, CDR2 SNEGSKA (reference sequence). The CDR3 reads CSARWTSGITDTQYF. The sequenced part of the CDR3 DNA is TGCAGTGCTAGGTGGACTAGCGGGATTACAGATACG.

For this clone: The read terminates 3 residues before the CDR3 end, so the remaining end is supplied by the germline J gene. The chain is built from TRBV19 and TRBJ2-2; 7 bases are shared with TRBD1. Trimming removed 3 bases from V and 7 bases from J; junction bases left unmatched: 14. The length of the CDR3 is 17 residues. Looked up from germline, CDR1 is LNHDA and CDR2 is SQIVND (reference sequence). The CDR3 bases that were read are TGTGCCAGTAGTATTTCGGGACAGCGGTCCTCAGACGGGGAG. Protein product: CASSISGQRSSDGE. The CDR3 reads in full as CASSISGQRSSDGELFF. The whole variable domain, remainder taken from reference TRBV19 and TRBJ2-2, is DGGITQSPKYLFRKEGQNVTLSCEQNLNHDAMYWYRQDPGQGLRLIYYSQIVNDFQKGDIAEGYSVSREKKESFPLTVTSAQKNPTAFYLCASSISGQRSSDGELFFGEGSRLTVL.

In the case of this clone: The read gets to within 3 residues of the CDR3 end, and the germline J gene fills in the rest. The rearrangement links TRBV2 to TRBJ1-2; D uncertain. CDR3 length equals 15 residues. CDR1 and CDR2 from the germline V gene are SNHLY and FYNNEI. Trimming took 6 bases from V and 6 from J, leaving 20 bases between them. The CDR3 region is CASSYGVQTSDGYTF. CDR3 DNA (partial): TGTGCCAGCAGCTACGGGGTACAGACGAGTGATGGC.

On this clone itself: The read comes to an end 3 residues before the CDR3 does, leaving the germline J gene to fill in the end. The chain combines TRBV5-8 with TRBJ1-2, with 7 bases fitting TRBD1. J gave up 5 bases and V 4 bases, and 11 bases lay outside the gene matches. The germline CDR1 and CDR2 sequences are SGHTS and YDEGEE. This CDR3 spans 15 amino acids. CDR3 DNA (partial): TGTGCCAGCAGCAAGGGACAGCTGCCCTCTTATGGC. It encodes CASSKGQLPSYG. The complete CDR3 sequence is CASSKGQLPSYGYTF.

Of note for this clone: With the read ending 3 residues before the CDR3 end, the germline J gene is used to fill in that end. V usage is TRBV2 and J usage is TRBJ2-1, with 8 bases matching TRBD2. Germline V gene lookup returns CDR1 SNHLY and CDR2 FYNNEI. The CDR3 has 18 amino acids. The trim removed 1 base at V and 8 bases at J, leaving 16 bases unmatched. The CDR3 sequence: CASSEEWPMAGGRDEQFF. Partial CDR3 DNA: TGTGCCAGCAGTGAAGAGTGGCCTATGGCGGGGGGTAGAGATGAG.

About this clone: The DNA ends 3 residues before the CDR3 does, and the rest of the CDR3 is filled in from the germline J gene. V usage is TRBV5-6 and J usage is TRBJ1-3; 7 bases map to TRBD1. With 4 bases clipped from V and 4 bases from J, the junction kept 5 bases outside the gene matches. This CDR3 comprises 14 residues. Per germline, CDR1 SGHDT and CDR2 YYEEEE. The DNA read from the CDR3 is TGTGCCAGCAGCCTACAGGGGAGGGGAAACACC. It codes for CASSLQGRGNT. The complete CDR3 sequence is CASSLQGRGNTIYF. The full variable domain, in which reference TRBV5-6 and TRBJ1-3 provide the parts outside the CDR3, is DAGVTQSPTHLIKTRGQQVTLRCSPKSGHDTVSWYQQALGQGPQFIFQYYEEEERQRGNFPDRFSGHQFPNYSSELNVNALLLGDSALYLCASSLQGRGNTIYFGEGSWLTVV.

On this clone: From the germline J gene comes the end of the CDR3, since the read stops 3 residues before it. The rearrangement joins TRBV9 to TRBJ2-3, with TRBD1 matching 7 bases. V trimming: 4 bases; J trimming: 2 bases; junction bases outside the gene matches: 7. The germline gives CDR1 SGDLS, CDR2 YYNGEE. This CDR3 has 15 amino acids. The CDR3 DNA, read in part, is TGTGCCAGCAGCCCCTATACAGGGGTCACAGATACG. Its translation is CASSPYTGVTDT. The whole CDR3 is CASSPYTGVTDTQYF.

As regards this clone: The CDR3 end is not reached by the read, which stops 3 residues before it; the germline J gene fills it in. The chain uses TRBV7-9 and TRBJ1-4; D gene ambiguous. This CDR3 is built from 14 residues. The germline gives CDR1 SEHNR, CDR2 FQNEAQ (reference sequence). Trimming left V 5 bases short and J 7 bases short, with 14 bases between. CDR3 DNA (partial): TGTGCCAGCAGCCCCCCCTTGGGCCCTGAAAAA. It codes for CASSPPLGPEK. The complete CDR3 reads CASSPPLGPEKLFF.

Of note for this clone: Read sequence stops 3 residues before the CDR3 end, and the germline J gene provides the missing end. The chain recombines TRBV5-1 with TRBJ2-2, with D perhaps matching TRBD2 (6 bases). V shed 0 bases and J shed 5 bases, with 14 bases lying between them. Germline loops: CDR1 SGHRS, CDR2 YFSETQ. There are 16 residues in the CDR3. The CDR3 loop reads CASSLDPLAGTGELFF. The CDR3 DNA, read in part, is TGCGCCAGCAGCTTGGATCCACTAGCAGGGACCGGGGAG.

About this clone itself: The CDR3 end lies 3 residues beyond the end of the read and is filled in from the germline J gene. V is TRBV7-9 and J is TRBJ1-1; possibly TRBD1 for D (5 bases). This CDR3 is built from 13 residues. Germline lookup yields CDR1 SEHNR and CDR2 FQNEAQ (reference sequence). Trimming stripped 1 base from V and 4 bases from J, with 7 bases between. This chain's CDR3 is CASSLGQGTEAFF. The covered CDR3 bases are TGTGCCAGCAGCTTAGGGCAGGGCACTGAA.

On this clone itself: The CDR3 is cut off 3 residues early in the read; its end comes from the germline J gene. The V call is TRBV20-1, the J call TRBJ2-3, with 7 bases lining up with TRBD2. Germline V gene lookup returns CDR1 DFQATT and CDR2 SNEGSKA (reference sequence). Trimming took 4 bases from V and 7 from J; bases not matched to a gene: 2. The CDR3 consists of 11 residues. CDR3 DNA (partial): TGCAGTGCTATGCGGGGGAATACG. Translation: CSAMRGNT. The CDR3 as a whole reads CSAMRGNTQYF.

In regard to this clone: With the read ending 3 residues before the CDR3 end, the germline J gene is used to fill in that end. This chain uses TRBV20-1 with TRBJ1-6; weak D call: TRBD1 (6 bases). Trimming stripped 3 bases from V and 3 bases from J, with 15 bases between. The length of the CDR3 is 16 residues. From germline, CDR1 is DFQATT and CDR2 SNEGSKA (reference sequence). The DNA read from the CDR3 is TGCAGTGCTAGTATCGGACAGCTCTACTATAATTCACCC. Translating gives CSASIGQLYYNSP. The entire CDR3 protein is CSASIGQLYYNSPLHF.

For this clone: Read sequence stops 3 residues before the CDR3 end, and the germline J gene provides the missing end. The gene calls are TRBV28 and TRBJ1-1, with D uncertain. The CDR3 spans 13 residues. Germline CDR1 and CDR2: MDHEN and SYDVKM. The V end was cut by 2 bases, the J end by 1 base, with 5 bases between. The DNA read from the CDR3 is TGTGCCAGCAGTTTAACTACGAACACTGAA. Its protein is CASSLTTNTE. From start to end, the CDR3 is CASSLTTNTEAFF.

Worth noting for this clone: The read terminates 3 residues ahead of where the CDR3 ends, so the germline J gene completes it. V and J are TRBV20-1 and TRBJ1-2, with unresolved D. Germline-derived CDR1 and CDR2 are DFQATT and SNEGSKA (reference sequence). The CDR3 runs 16 residues. CDR3 sequence: CSARDLQNGYGKGYTF. The CDR3 DNA, read in part, is TGCAGTGCTAGAGATCTTCAGAACGGGTATGGCAAAGGC.

A remark on this clone: The observed sequence ends 3 residues before the CDR3 terminus, with the missing tail filled in from the germline J gene. J is TRBJ1-1 and V is TRBV5-1; tentatively, D is TRBD1 (6 bases). V was clipped by 5 bases and J by 2 bases, with 13 bases between them. Germline V gene sequence: CDR1 SGHRS, CDR2 YFSETQ. The CDR3 loop spans 14 amino acids. The CDR3: CASRVTGFNTEAFF. Incomplete CDR3 DNA: TGCGCCAGCAGGGTGACAGGTTTCAACACTGAA.

Regarding this clone: The DNA ends 3 residues before the CDR3 does, and the rest of the CDR3 is filled in from the germline J gene. The V call is TRBV20-1, the J call TRBJ2-7; 8 nucleotides match TRBD2. There are 10 residues in the CDR3. The V gene's germline CDR1 is DFQATT and CDR2 SNEGSKA (reference sequence). V gave up 6 bases and J gave up 5 bases; unmatched junction bases: 0. CDR3 bases read: TGCAGTGCAGCGGGAGACGAG. It is translated as CSAAGDE. From start to end, the CDR3 is CSAAGDEQYF.

Comment on this clone: The read terminates 3 residues before the CDR3 end, so the remaining end is supplied by the germline J gene. The rearrangement joins TRBV7-9 to TRBJ1-2, with D perhaps TRBD1 (6 bases). The germline CDR1 and CDR2 sequences are SEHNR and FQNEAQ (reference sequence). Trimming removed 6 bases at V and 1 base at J, with 15 bases between. The CDR3 is made up of 15 amino acids. CDR3 region: CASRSYNRVNYGYTF. CDR3 bases read: TGTGCCAGCAGATCTTATAACAGGGTTAACTATGGC.

CDR3 amino acids: CASSEALAAYTDTQYF. Partial CDR3 DNA: TGTGCCAGCAGTGAAGCATTAGCGGCCTACACAGATACG. This chain connects TRBV2 to TRBJ2-3; possibly TRBD2 for D (6 bases). The CDR3 is cut off 3 residues early in the read; its end comes from the germline J gene. Looked up from germline, CDR1 is SNHLY and CDR2 is FYNNEI. V was shortened by 0 bases and J by 2 bases, with 12 bases between the two germline ends. The CDR3 has 16 amino acids.